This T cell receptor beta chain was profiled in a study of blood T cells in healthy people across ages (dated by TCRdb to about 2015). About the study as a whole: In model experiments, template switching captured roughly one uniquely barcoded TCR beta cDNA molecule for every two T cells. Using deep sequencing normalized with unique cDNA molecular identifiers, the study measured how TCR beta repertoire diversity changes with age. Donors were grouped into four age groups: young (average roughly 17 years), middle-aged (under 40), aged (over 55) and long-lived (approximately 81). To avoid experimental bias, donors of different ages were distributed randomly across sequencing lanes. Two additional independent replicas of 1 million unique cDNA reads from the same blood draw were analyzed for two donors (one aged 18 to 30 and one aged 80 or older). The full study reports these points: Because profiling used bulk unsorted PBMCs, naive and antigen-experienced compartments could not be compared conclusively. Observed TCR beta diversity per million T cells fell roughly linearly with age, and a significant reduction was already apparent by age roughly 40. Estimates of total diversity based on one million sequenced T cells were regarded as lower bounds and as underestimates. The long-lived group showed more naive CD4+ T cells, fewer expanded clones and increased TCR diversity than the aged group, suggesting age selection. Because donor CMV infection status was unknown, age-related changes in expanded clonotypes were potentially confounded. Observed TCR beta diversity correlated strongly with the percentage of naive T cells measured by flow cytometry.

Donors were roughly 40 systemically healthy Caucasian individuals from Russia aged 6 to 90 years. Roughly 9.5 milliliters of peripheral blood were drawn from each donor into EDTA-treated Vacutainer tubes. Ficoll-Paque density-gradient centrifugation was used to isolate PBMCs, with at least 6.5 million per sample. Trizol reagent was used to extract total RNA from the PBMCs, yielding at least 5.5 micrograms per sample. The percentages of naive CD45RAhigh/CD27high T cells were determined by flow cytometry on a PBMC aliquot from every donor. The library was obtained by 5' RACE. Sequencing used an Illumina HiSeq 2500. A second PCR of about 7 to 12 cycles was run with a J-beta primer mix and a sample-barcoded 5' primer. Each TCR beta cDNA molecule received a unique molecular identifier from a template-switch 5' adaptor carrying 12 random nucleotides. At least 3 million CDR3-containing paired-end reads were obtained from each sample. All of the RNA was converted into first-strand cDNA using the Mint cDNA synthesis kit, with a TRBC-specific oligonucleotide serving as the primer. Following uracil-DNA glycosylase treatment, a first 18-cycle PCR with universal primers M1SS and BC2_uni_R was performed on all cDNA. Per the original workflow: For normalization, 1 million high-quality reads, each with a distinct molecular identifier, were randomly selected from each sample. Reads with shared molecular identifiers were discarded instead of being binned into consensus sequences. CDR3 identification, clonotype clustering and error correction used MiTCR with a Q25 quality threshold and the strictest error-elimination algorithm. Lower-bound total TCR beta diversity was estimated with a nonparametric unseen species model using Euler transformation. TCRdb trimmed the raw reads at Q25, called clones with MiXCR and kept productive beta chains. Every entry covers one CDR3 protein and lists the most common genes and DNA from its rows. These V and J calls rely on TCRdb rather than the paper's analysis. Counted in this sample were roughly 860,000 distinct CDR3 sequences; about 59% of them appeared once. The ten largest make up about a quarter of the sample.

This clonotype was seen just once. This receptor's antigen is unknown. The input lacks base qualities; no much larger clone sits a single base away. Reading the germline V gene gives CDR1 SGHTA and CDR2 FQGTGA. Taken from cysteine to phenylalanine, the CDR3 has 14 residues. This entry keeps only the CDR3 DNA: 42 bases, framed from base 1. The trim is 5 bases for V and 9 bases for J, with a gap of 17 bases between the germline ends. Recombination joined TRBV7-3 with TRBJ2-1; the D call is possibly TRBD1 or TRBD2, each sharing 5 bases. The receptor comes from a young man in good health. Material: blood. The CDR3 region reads CASSPGPFMGEQFF. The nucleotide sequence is TGTGCCAGCAGCCCGGGACCTTTCATGGGTGAGCAGTTCTTC.